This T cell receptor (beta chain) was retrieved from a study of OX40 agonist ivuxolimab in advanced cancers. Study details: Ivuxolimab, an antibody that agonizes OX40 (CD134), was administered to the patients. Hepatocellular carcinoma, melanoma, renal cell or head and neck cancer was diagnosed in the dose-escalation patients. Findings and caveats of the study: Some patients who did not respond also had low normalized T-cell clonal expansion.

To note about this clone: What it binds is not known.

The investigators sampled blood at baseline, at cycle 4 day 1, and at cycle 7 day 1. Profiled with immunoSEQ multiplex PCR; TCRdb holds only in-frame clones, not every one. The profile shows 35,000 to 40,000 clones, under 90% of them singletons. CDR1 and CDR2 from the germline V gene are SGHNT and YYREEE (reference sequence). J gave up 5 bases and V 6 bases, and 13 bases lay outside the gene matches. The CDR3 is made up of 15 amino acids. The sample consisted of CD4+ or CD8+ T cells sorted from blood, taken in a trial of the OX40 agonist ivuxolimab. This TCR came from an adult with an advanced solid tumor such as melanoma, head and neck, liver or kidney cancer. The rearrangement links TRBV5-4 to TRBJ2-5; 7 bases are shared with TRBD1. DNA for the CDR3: TGTGCCAGCACCGAAATGACAGGGATGAGTGAGACCCAGTACTTC. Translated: CASTEMTGMSETQYF. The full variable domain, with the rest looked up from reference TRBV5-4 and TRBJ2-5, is ETGVTQSPTHLIKTRGQQVTLRCSSQSGHNTVSWYQQALGQGPQFIFQYYREEENGRGNFPPRFSGLQFPNYSSELNVNALELDDSALYLCASTEMTGMSETQYFGPGTRLLVL.